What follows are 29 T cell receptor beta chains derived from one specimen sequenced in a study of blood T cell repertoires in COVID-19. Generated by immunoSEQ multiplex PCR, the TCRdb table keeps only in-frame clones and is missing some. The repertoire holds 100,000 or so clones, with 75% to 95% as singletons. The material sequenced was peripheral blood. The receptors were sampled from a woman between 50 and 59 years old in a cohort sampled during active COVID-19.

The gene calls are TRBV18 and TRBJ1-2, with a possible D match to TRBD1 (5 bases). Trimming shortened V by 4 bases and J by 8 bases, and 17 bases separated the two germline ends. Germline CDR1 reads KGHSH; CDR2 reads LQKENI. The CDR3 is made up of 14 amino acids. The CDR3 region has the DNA TGTGCCAGCTCACGGGGGACTGGCCATGAAGGCTACACCTTC. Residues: CASSRGTGHEGYTF.

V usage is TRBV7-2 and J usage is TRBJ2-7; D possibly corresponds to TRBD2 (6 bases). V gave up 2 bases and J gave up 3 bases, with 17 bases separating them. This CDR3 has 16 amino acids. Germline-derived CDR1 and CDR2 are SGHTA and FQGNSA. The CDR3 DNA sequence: TGTGCCAGCAGCTTATTTGCAGCGGGCCTGAACTACGAGCAGTACTTC. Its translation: CASSLFAAGLNYEQYF. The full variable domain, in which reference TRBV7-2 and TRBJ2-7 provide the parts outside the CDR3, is GAGVSQSPSNKVTEKGKDVELRCDPISGHTALYWYRQSLGQGLEFLIYFQGNSAPDKSGLPSDRFSAERTGGSVSTLTIQRTQQEDSAVYLCASSLFAAGLNYEQYFGPGTRLTVT.

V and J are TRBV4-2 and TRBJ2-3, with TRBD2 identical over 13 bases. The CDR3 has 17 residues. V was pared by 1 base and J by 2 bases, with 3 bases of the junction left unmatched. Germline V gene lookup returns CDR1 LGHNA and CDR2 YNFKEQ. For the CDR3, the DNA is TGTGCCAGCAGCCAAGGCGGGACTAGCGGGAACACAGATACGCAGTATTTT. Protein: CASSQGGTSGNTDTQYF.

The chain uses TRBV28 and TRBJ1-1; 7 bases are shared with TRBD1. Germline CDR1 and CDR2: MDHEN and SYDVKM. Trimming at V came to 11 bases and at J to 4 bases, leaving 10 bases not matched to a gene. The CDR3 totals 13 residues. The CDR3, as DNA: TGTGCCGTATGGACAGGCACTTCCACTGAAGCTTTCTTT. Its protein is CAVWTGTSTEAFF.

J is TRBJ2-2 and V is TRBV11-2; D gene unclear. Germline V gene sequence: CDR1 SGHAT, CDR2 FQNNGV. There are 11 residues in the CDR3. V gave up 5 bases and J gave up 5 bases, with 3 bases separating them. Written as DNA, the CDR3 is TGTGCCAGCAGCGCGACCGGGGAGCTGTTTTTT. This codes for CASSATGELFF.

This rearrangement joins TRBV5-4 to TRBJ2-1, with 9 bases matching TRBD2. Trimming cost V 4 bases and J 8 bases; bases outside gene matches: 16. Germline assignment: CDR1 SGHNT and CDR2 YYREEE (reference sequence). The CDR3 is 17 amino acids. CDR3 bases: TGTGCCAGCAGCCCCCTACTGGGGGGCGGGAGGGCAGATGAGCAGTTCTTC. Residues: CASSPLLGGGRADEQFF.

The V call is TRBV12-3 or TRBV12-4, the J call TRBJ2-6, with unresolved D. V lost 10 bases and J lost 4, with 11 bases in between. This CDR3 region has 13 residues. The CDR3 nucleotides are TGTGCCACTGAGTTGTGGGGGGCCAACGTCCTGACTTTC. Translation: CATELWGANVLTF.

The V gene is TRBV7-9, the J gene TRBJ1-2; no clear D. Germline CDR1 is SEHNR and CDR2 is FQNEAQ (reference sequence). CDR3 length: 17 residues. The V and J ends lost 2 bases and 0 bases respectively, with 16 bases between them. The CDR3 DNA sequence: TGTGCCAGCAGCTTAAATCAGATGGGAGAGGCTAACTATGGCTACACCTTC. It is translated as CASSLNQMGEANYGYTF.

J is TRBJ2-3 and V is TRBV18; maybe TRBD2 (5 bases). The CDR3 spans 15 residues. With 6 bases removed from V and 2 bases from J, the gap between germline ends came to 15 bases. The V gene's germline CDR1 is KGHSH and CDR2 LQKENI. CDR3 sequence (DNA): TGTGCCAGCTCCCTACTAGTGGGAGACACAGATACGCAGTATTTT. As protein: CASSLLVGDTDTQYF.

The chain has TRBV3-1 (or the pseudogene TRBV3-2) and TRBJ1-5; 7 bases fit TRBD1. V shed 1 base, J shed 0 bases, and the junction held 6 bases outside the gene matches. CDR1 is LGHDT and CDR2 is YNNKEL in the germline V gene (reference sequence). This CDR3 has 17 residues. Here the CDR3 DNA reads TGTGCCAGCAGCCAAGGGTCGGCAGGGGGTAGCAATCAGCCCCAGCATTTT. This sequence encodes CASSQGSAGGSNQPQHF.

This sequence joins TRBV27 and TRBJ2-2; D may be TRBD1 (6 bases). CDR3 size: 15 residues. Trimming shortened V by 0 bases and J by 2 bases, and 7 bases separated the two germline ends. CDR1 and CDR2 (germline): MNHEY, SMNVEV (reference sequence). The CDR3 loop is CASSLSGHNTGELFF. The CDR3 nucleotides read TGTGCCAGCAGTTTATCGGGACACAACACCGGGGAGCTGTTTTTT.

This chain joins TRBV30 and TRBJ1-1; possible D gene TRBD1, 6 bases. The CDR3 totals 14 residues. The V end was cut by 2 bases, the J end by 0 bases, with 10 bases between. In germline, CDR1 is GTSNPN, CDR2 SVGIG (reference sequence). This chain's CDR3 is CAWSTGHLNTEAFF. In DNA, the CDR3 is TGTGCCTGGAGTACGGGACACCTGAACACTGAAGCTTTCTTT.

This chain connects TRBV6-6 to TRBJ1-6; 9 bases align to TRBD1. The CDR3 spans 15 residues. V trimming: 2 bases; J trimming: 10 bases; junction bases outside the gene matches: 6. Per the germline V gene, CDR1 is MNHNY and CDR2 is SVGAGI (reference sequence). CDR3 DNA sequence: TGTGCCAGCAGTTACCCCGACAGGGGGGAGTCACCCCTCCACTTT. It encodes CASSYPDRGESPLHF.

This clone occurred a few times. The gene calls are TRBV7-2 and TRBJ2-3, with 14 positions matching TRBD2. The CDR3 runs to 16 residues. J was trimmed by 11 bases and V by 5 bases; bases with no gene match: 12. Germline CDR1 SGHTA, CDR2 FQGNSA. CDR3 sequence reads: CASSPHTGTSGGKQYF. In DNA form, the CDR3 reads TGTGCCAGCAGCCCCCATACCGGGACTAGCGGGGGTAAGCAGTATTTT.

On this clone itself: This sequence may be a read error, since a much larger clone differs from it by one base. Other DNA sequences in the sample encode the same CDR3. The CDR3 sequence: CASSLEGGSNQPQHF. The DNA for the CDR3 is TGTGCCAGCAGCTTAGAGGGAGGGAGCAATCAGCCCCAGCATTTT. This chain connects TRBV11-2 to TRBJ1-5; no clear D gene. This CDR3 has 15 amino acids. Germline values: CDR1 SGHAT, CDR2 FQNNGV. Trimming pared 0 bases from V and 1 base from J, leaving 7 bases between.

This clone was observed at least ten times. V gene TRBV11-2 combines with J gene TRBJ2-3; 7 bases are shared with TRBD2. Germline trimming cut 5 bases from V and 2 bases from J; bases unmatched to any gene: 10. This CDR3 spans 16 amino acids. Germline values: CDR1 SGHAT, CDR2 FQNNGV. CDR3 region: CASSLGWDYDTDTQYF. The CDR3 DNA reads TGTGCCAGCAGCCTCGGGTGGGACTACGACACAGATACGCAGTATTTT.

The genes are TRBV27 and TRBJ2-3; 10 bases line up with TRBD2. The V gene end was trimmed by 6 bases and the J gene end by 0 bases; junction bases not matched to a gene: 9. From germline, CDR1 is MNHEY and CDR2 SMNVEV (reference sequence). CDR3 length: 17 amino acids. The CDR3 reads CASREGLAITSTDTQYF. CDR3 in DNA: TGTGCCAGCAGGGAGGGACTAGCGATAACTAGCACAGATACGCAGTATTTT.

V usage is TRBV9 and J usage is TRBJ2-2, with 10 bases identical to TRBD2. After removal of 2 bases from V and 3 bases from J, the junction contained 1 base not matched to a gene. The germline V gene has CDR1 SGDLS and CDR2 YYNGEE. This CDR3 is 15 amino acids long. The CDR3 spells CASSVGTSDTGELFF. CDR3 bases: TGTGCCAGCAGCGTCGGGACTAGCGACACCGGGGAGCTGTTTTTT.

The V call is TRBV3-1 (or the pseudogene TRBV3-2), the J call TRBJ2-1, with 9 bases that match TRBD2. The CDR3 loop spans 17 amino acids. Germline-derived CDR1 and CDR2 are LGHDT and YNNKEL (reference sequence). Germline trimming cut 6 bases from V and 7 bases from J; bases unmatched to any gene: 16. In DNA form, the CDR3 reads TGTGCCAGCAGAAGGGGGGCGGGAGCGGGAGGAAGGAATGAGCAGTTCTTC. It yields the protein CASRRGAGAGGRNEQFF.

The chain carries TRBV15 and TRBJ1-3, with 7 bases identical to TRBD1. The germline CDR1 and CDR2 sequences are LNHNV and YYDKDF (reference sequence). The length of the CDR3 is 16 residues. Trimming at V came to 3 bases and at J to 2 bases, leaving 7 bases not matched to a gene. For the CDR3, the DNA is TGTGCCACCAGCAGGGAACGGGACAGCCCTGGAAACACCATATATTTT. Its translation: CATSRERDSPGNTIYF.

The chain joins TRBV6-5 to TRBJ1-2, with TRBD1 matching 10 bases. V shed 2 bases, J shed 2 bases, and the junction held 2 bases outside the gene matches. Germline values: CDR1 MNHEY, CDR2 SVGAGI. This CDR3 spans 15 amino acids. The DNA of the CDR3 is TGTGCCAGCAGTTACGAGGGACAGGGGAACTATGGCTACACCTTC. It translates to CASSYEGQGNYGYTF.

This chain's CDR3 is CASSVVKLAGGRHEQFF. The CDR3 nucleotides read TGCGCCAGCAGCGTTGTCAAGCTAGCGGGAGGGCGGCATGAGCAGTTCTTC. V usage is TRBV5-1 and J usage is TRBJ2-1; TRBD2 agrees at 12 bases. V gave up 4 bases and J gave up 8 bases; unmatched junction bases: 13. The CDR3 sequence is 17 residues long. Germline CDR1 SGHRS, CDR2 YFSETQ.

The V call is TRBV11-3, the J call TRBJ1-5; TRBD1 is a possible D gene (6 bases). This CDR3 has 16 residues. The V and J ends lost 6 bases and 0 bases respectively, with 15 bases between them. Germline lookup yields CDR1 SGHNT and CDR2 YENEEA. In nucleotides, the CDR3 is TGTGCCAGCAGACTAGGACAGTCCTATAGCAATCAGCCCCAGCATTTT. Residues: CASRLGQSYSNQPQHF.

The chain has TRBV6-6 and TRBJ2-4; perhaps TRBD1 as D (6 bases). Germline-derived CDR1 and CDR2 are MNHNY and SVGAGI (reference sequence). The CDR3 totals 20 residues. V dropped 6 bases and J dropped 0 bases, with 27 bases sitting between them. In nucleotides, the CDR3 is TGTGCCAGCAGCGGAAGGAGACAGGCCGAAAGGTTTCTAGCCAAAAACATTCAGTACTTC. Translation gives CASSGRRQAERFLAKNIQYF.

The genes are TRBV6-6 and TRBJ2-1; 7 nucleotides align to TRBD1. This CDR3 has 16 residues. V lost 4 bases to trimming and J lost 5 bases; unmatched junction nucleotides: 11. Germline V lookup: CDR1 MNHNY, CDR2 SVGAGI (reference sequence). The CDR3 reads CASSFDRVRGNNEQFF. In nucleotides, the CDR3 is TGTGCCAGCAGTTTCGACAGGGTCAGGGGAAACAATGAGCAGTTCTTC.

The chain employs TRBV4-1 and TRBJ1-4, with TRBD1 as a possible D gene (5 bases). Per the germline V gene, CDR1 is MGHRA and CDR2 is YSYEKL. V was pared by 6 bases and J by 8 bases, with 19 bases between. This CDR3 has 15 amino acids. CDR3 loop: CASRLTGLWPEKLFF. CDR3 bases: TGCGCCAGCAGACTGACGGGACTCTGGCCAGAAAAACTGTTTTTT.

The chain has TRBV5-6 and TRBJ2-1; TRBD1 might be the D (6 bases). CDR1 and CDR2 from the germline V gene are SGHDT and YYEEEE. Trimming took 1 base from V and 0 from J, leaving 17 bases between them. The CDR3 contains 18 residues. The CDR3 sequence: CASSLSGVRRSSYNEQFF. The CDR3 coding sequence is TGTGCCAGCAGCTTGTCAGGGGTACGGAGGAGCTCCTACAATGAGCAGTTCTTC.

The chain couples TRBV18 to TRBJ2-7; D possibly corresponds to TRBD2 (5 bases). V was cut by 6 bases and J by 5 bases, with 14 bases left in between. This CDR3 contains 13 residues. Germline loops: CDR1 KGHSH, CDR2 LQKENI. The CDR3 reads CASSLRTGDEQYF. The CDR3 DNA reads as TGTGCCAGCTCTCTACGGACTGGGGACGAGCAGTACTTC. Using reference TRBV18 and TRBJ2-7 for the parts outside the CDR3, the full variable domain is NAGVMQNPRHLVRRRGQEARLRCSPMKGHSHVYWYRQLPEEGLKFMVYLQKENIIDESGMPKERFSAEFPKEGPSILRIQQVVRGDSAAYFCASSLRTGDEQYFGPGTRLTVT.

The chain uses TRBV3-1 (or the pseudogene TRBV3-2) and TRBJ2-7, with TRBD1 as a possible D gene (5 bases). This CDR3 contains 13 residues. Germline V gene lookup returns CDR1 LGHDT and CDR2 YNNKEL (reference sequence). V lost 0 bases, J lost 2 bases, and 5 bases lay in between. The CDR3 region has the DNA TGTGCCAGCAGCCAAGACAGGGCCTACGAGCAGTACTTC. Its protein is CASSQDRAYEQYF.